This is a list of T cell receptor beta chains from one sample in a study of early stage breast cancer tumors. Only in-frame clones appear in the TCRdb table, and some are missing; sequencing was by immunoSEQ multiplex PCR. The sample has about 4,800 clones, 61% seen once. Sequenced sample: breast tumor tissue. These receptors all stem from a person between 45 and 65 years old with breast cancer. The conserved cysteine and the conserved F or W are not part of the CDR3 here. A D gene is named only where the DNA matches it firmly.

J gene: TRBJ2-4; V gene: TRBV6-5; D gene: TRBD2; CDR3 protein: ASSYAAGGGNIQY
J gene: TRBJ2-3; V gene: TRBV19; D gene: TRBD1; CDR3 protein: ASRDRGTDTQY
J gene: TRBJ1-2; V gene: TRBV13; D gene: -; CDR3 protein: ASSLRGLNYGYT
J gene: TRBJ1-2; V gene: TRBV19; D gene: -; CDR3 protein: ASSPDREYGYT
J gene: TRBJ2-2; V gene: TRBV9; D gene: TRBD1; CDR3 protein: ASSGGGQVWSAGELF
J gene: TRBJ2-1; V gene: TRBV2; D gene: -; CDR3 protein: ASSEARFHRAAYNEQF
J gene: TRBJ2-1; V gene: TRBV11-2; D gene: TRBD2; CDR3 protein: ASSSSSGSRIYNEQF
J gene: TRBJ2-3; V gene: TRBV5-8; D gene: -; CDR3 protein: ASSLGGEADTQY
J gene: TRBJ2-7; V gene: TRBV4-2; D gene: TRBD2; CDR3 protein: ASSQGVAGGLDEQY
J gene: TRBJ2-2; V gene: TRBV9; D gene: TRBD1; CDR3 protein: ASSLGPQGVSGELF
J gene: TRBJ1-1; V gene: TRBV10-2; D gene: TRBD1; CDR3 protein: ASSESDRAAF
J gene: TRBJ1-3; V gene: TRBV6-6; D gene: -; CDR3 protein: ASSQTWTSGNTIY
J gene: TRBJ2-3; V gene: TRBV27; D gene: -; CDR3 protein: ASSSGGSTDTQY
J gene: TRBJ2-5; V gene: TRBV5-1; D gene: TRBD2; CDR3 protein: ASSLVQASGSGETQY
J gene: TRBJ1-5; V gene: TRBV15; D gene: -; CDR3 protein: ATAWSGEANQPQH
J gene: TRBJ2-7; V gene: TRBV10-3; D gene: -; CDR3 protein: AINLGVSYEQY
J gene: TRBJ2-7; V gene: TRBV6-5; D gene: TRBD1; CDR3 protein: ASSYTDRGEQY
J gene: TRBJ2-3; V gene: TRBV2; D gene: -; CDR3 protein: ASTSRTQY
J gene: TRBJ2-2; V gene: TRBV7-2; D gene: -; CDR3 protein: ASSLGFANTGELF
J gene: TRBJ1-2; V gene: TRBV6-5; D gene: -; CDR3 protein: ASSFLDGRTGYT
J gene: TRBJ1-3; V gene: TRBV7-3; D gene: -; CDR3 protein: ASSLTSDSGNTIY
J gene: TRBJ1-1; V gene: TRBV7-6; D gene: -; CDR3 protein: ASSLAVSGSATNTEAF
J gene: TRBJ2-5; V gene: TRBV4-2; D gene: -; CDR3 protein: ASSLTGEAQETQY
J gene: TRBJ2-1; V gene: TRBV6-5; D gene: -; CDR3 protein: ASSGANYNEQF
J gene: TRBJ1-1; V gene: TRBV30; D gene: -; CDR3 protein: AWREATEAF
J gene: TRBJ1-4; V gene: TRBV5-1; D gene: -; CDR3 protein: ASSLETGYNEKLF
J gene: TRBJ1-4; V gene: TRBV6-5; D gene: -; CDR3 protein: ASSPGEYEKLF
J gene: TRBJ1-1; V gene: TRBV9; D gene: TRBD1; CDR3 protein: ASSGQGASTEAF
J gene: TRBJ2-3; V gene: TRBV11-3; D gene: -; CDR3 protein: ASSSTLSWADTQY
J gene: TRBJ1-5; V gene: TRBV27; D gene: -; CDR3 protein: ASSFTRPHSNQPQH
J gene: TRBJ2-1; V gene: TRBV27; D gene: TRBD1; CDR3 protein: ASSSTGNEQF
J gene: TRBJ1-3; V gene: TRBV2; D gene: -; CDR3 protein: ASSVEGFLSGNTIY
J gene: TRBJ1-4; V gene: TRBV4-2; D gene: -; CDR3 protein: ASSLGRGEKLF
J gene: TRBJ2-1; V gene: TRBV4-1; D gene: -; CDR3 protein: ASSQDGLNEQF
J gene: TRBJ2-5; V gene: TRBV6-1; D gene: TRBD1; CDR3 protein: ASSTGTGGETQY
J gene: TRBJ2-3; V gene: TRBV6-1; D gene: -; CDR3 protein: ASSEQYTDTQY
J gene: TRBJ2-4; V gene: TRBV2; D gene: TRBD2; CDR3 protein: ASSAGLAGENIQY
J gene: TRBJ2-2; V gene: TRBV25-1; D gene: TRBD1; CDR3 protein: ASSWTGGIGGELF
J gene: TRBJ1-2; V gene: TRBV5-6; D gene: TRBD1; CDR3 protein: ASGRGQKGYT
J gene: TRBJ1-2; V gene: TRBV2; D gene: -; CDR3 protein: ASRARQTYGYT
J gene: TRBJ1-2; V gene: TRBV7-6; D gene: -; CDR3 protein: ASSLDGAYGYT
J gene: TRBJ2-3; V gene: TRBV5-6; D gene: TRBD2; CDR3 protein: ASSFRTGGPGDTQY
J gene: TRBJ2-1; V gene: TRBV5-6; D gene: -; CDR3 protein: ASSLEQGSYNEQF
J gene: TRBJ1-1; V gene: TRBV18; D gene: -; CDR3 protein: ASSPLGLTTEAF
J gene: TRBJ2-5; V gene: TRBV5-1; D gene: TRBD1; CDR3 protein: ASSLAGQGGGETQY
J gene: TRBJ2-3; V gene: TRBV7-3; D gene: -; CDR3 protein: ASQLFAATDTQY
J gene: TRBJ2-3; V gene: TRBV10-2; D gene: -; CDR3 protein: ASSSDRSSTDTQY
J gene: TRBJ1-2; V gene: TRBV5-4; D gene: TRBD1; CDR3 protein: ASSSSGQANYGYT
J gene: TRBJ2-3; V gene: TRBV2; D gene: -; CDR3 protein: ASRSDTQY
J gene: TRBJ2-7; V gene: TRBV6-6; D gene: TRBD2; CDR3 protein: ASSYASGRAYEQY
J gene: TRBJ2-2; V gene: TRBV5-1; D gene: -; CDR3 protein: ASSLNWMGQANTGELF
J gene: TRBJ2-5; V gene: TRBV9; D gene: -; CDR3 protein: ASSATGYQETQY
J gene: TRBJ2-3; V gene: TRBV6-5; D gene: TRBD1; CDR3 protein: ASSWGQGLTDTQY
J gene: TRBJ1-4; V gene: TRBV19; D gene: -; CDR3 protein: ASSIDGGPNEKLF
J gene: TRBJ1-1; V gene: TRBV11-3; D gene: TRBD1; CDR3 protein: ASSADRGRRTEAF
J gene: TRBJ2-3; V gene: TRBV10-1; D gene: TRBD2; CDR3 protein: ASSEGSGGTDTQY
J gene: TRBJ2-6; V gene: TRBV4-1; D gene: -; CDR3 protein: ASSQGVAAGANVLT